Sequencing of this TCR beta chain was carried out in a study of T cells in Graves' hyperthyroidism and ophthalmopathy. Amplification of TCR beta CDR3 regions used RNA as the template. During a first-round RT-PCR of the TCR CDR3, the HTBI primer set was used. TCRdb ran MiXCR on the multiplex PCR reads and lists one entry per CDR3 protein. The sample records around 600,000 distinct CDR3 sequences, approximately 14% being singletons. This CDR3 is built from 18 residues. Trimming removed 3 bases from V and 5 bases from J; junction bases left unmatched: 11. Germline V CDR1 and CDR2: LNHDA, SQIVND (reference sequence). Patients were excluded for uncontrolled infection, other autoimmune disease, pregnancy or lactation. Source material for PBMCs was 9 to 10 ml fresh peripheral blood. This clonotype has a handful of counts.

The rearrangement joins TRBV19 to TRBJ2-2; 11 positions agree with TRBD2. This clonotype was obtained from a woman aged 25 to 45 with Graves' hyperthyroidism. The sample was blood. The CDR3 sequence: CASSMRITSGSGTGELFF. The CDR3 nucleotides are TGTGCCAGTAGTATGCGGATCACTAGCGGGAGTGGGACCGGGGAGCTGTTTTTT.